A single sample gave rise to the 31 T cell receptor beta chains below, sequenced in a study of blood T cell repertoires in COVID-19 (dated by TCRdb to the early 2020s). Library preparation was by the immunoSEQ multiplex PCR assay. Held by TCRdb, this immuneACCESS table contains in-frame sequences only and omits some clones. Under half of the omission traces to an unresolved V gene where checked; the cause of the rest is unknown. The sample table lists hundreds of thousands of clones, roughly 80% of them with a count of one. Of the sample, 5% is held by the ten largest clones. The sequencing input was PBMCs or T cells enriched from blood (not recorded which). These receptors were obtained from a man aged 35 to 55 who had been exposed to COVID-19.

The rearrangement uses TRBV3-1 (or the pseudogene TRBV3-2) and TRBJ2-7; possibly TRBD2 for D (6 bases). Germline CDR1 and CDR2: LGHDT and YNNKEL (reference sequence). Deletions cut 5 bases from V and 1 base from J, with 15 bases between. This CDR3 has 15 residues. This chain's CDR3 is CASSSSGSASYEQYF. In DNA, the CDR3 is TGTGCCAGCAGCTCAAGCGGGTCGGCTTCCTACGAGCAGTACTTC.

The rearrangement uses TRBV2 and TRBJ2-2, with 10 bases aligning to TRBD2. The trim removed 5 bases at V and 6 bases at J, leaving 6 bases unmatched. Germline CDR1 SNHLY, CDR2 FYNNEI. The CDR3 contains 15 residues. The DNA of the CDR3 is TGTGCCAGCAGTTCTAGCGGGAGATCGGCCGGGGAGCTGTTTTTT. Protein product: CASSSSGRSAGELFF.

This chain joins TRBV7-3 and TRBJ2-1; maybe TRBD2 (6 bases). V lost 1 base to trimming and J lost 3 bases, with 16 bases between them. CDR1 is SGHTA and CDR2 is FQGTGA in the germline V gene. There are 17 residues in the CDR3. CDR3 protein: CASSLMGRGRSYNEQFF. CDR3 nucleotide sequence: TGTGCCAGCAGCTTAATGGGGCGGGGTCGAAGCTACAATGAGCAGTTCTTC.

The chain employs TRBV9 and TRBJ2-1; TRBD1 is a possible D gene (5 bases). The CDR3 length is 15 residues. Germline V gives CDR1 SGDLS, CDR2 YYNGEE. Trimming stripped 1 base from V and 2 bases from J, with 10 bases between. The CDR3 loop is CASSVTGLTYNEQFF. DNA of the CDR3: TGTGCCAGCAGCGTAACAGGATTAACCTACAATGAGCAGTTCTTC.

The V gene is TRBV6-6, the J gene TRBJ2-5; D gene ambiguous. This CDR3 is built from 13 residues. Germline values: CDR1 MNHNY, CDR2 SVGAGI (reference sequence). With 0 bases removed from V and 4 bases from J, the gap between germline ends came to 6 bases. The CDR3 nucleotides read TGTGCCAGCAGTTACTCGAGGATAGAGACCCAGTACTTC. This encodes CASSYSRIETQYF.

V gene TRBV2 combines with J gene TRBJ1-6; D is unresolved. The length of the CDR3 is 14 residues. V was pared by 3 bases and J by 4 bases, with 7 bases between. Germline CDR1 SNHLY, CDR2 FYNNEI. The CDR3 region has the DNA TGTGCCAGCAGTGATCAGGTTTATAATTCACCCCTCCACTTT. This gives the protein CASSDQVYNSPLHF.

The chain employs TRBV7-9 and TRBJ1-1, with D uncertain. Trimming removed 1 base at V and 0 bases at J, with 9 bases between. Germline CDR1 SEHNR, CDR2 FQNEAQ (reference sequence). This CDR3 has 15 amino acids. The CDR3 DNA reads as TGTGCCAGCAGCTTAGAACCACTCGTGAACACTGAAGCTTTCTTT. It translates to CASSLEPLVNTEAFF.

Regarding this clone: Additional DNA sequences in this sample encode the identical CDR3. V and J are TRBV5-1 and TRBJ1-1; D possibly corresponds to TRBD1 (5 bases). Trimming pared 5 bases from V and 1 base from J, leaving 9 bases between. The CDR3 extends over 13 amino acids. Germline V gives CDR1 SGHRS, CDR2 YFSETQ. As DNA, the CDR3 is TGCGCCAGCAGTCCCGGGGGGAACACTGAAGCTTTCTTT. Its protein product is CASSPGGNTEAFF.

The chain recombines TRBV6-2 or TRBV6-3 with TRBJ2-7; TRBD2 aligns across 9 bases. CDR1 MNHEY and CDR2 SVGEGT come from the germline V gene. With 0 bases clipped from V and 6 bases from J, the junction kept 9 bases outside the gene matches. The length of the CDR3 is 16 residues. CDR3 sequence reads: CASSYSGRREGREQYF. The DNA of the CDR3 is TGTGCCAGCAGTTACTCGGGTAGGCGGGAGGGCCGCGAGCAGTACTTC.

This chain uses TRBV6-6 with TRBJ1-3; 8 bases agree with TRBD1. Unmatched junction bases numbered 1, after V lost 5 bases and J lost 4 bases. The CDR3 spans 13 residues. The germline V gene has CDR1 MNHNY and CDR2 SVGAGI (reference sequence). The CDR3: CASSRQGGNTIYF. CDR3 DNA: TGTGCCAGCAGTCGACAGGGGGGAAACACCATATATTTT.

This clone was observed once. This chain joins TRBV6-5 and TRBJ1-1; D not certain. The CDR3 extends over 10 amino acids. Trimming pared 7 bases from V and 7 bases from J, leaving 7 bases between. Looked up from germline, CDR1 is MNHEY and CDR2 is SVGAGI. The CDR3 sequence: CASNSYEAFF. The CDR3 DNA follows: TGTGCCAGCAACTCGTATGAAGCTTTCTTT.

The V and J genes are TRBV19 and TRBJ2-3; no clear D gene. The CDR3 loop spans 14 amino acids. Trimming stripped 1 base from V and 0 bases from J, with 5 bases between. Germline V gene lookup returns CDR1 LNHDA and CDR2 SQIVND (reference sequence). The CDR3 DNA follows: TGTGCCAGTAGTATAGGGCAGAGCACAGATACGCAGTATTTT. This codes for CASSIGQSTDTQYF.

The CDR3 spells CASILFRGSTDTQYF. The CDR3 DNA is TGTGCCAGCATTCTATTTAGGGGTAGCACAGATACGCAGTATTTT. This chain joins TRBV6-5 and TRBJ2-3; TRBD1 might be the D (5 bases). The CDR3 loop spans 15 amino acids. Germline CDR1 and CDR2: MNHEY and SVGAGI. Deletions cut 7 bases from V and 0 bases from J, with 14 bases between.

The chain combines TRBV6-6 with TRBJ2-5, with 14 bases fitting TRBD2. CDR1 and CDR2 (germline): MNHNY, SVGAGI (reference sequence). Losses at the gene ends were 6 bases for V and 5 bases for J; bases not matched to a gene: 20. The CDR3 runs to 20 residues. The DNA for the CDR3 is TGTGCCAGCAGCTTAAGGAGACCGGGACTAGCGGGAGTCAACTGGGAGACCCAGTACTTC. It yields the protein CASSLRRPGLAGVNWETQYF.

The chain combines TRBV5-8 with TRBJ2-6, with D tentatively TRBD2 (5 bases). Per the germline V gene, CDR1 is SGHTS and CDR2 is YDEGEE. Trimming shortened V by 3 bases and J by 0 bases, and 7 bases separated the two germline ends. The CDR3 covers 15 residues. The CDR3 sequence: CASSYGGSGANVLTF. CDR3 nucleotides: TGTGCCAGCAGCTACGGAGGCTCTGGGGCCAACGTCCTGACTTTC.

This CDR3 is CASSLRRAETQYF. The CDR3 coding sequence is TGTGCCAGCAGCTTGAGGCGAGCGGAGACCCAGTACTTC. J is TRBJ2-5 and V is TRBV5-7; D gene unclear. TRBV5-7 falls under the ORF class, with uncertain function. Trimming removed 1 base from V and 5 bases from J, with 9 bases in between. This CDR3 is built from 13 residues.

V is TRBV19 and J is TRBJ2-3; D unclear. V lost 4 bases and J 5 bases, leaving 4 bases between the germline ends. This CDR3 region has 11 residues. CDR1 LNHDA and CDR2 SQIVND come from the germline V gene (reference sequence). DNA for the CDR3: TGTGCCAGTAGTAACAAAGATACGCAGTATTTT. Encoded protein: CASSNKDTQYF.

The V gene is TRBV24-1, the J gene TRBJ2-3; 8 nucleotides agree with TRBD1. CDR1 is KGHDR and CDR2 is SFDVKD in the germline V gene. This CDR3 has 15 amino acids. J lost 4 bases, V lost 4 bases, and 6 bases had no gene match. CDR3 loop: CATSDPGGSPDTQYF. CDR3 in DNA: TGTGCCACCAGTGACCCAGGGGGCAGCCCAGATACGCAGTATTTT.

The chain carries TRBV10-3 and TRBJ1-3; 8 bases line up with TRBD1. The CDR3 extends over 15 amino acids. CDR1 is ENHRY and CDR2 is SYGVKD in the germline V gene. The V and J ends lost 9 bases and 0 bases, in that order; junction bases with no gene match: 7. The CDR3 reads CAIRTGPLSGNTIYF. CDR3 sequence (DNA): TGTGCCATTCGGACAGGGCCGCTCTCTGGAAACACCATATATTTT.

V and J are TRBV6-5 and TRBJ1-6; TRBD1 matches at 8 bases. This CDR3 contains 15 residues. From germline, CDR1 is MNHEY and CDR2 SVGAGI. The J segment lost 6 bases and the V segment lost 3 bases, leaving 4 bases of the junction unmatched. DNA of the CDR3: TGTGCCAGCAGTTATACAGGGGGGACTAATTCACCCCTCCACTTT. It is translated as CASSYTGGTNSPLHF.

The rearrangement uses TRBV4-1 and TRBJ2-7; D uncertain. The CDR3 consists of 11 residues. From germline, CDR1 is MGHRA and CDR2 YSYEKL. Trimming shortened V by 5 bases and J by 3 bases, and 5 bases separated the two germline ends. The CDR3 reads CASSDFYEQYF. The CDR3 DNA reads TGCGCCAGCAGCGACTTCTACGAGCAGTACTTC.

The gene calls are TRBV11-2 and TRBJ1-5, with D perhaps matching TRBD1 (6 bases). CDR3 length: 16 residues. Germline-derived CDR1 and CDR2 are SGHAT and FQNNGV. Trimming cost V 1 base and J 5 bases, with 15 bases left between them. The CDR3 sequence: CASSLGARGIDQPQHF. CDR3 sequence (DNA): TGTGCCAGCAGCTTAGGTGCCAGGGGAATTGATCAGCCCCAGCATTTT. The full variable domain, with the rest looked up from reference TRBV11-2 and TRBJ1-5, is EAGVAQSPRYKIIEKRQSVAFWCNPISGHATLYWYQQILGQGPKLLIQFQNNGVVDDSQLPKDRFSAERLKGVDSTLKIQPAKLEDSAVYLCASSLGARGIDQPQHFGDGTRLSIL.

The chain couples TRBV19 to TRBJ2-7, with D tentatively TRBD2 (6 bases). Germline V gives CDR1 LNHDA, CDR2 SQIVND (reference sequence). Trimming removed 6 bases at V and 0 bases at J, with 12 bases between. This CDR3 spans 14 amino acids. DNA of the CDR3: TGTGCCAGTAGGGCTAGCGTCAACTCCTACGAGCAGTACTTC. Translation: CASRASVNSYEQYF.

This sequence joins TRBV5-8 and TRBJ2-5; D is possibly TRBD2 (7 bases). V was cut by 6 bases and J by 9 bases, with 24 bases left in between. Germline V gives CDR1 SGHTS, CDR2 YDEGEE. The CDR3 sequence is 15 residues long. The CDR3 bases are TGTGCCAGCACTCGGGACACGAGGATGGGGGGGGCCCAGTACTTC. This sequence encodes CASTRDTRMGGAQYF.

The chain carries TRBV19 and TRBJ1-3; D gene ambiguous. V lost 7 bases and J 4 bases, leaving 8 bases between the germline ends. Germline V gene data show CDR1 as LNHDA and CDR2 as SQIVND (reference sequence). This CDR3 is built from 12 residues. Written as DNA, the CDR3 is TGTGCCAGTATCGGGATCGGAAACACCATATATTTT. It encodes CASIGIGNTIYF.

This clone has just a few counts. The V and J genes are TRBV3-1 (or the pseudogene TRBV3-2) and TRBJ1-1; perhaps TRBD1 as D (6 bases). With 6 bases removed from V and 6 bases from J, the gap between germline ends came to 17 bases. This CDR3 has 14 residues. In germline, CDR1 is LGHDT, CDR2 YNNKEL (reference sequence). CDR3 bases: TGTGCCAGCAGGTCCCAGGGGTTTAAATCTGAAGCTTTCTTT. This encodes CASRSQGFKSEAFF.

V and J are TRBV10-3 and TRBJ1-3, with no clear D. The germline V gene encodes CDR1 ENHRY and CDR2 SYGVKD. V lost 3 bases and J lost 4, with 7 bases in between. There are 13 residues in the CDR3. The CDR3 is CAISDPPGNTIYF. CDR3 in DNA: TGTGCCATCAGTGACCCTCCCGGAAACACCATATATTTT.

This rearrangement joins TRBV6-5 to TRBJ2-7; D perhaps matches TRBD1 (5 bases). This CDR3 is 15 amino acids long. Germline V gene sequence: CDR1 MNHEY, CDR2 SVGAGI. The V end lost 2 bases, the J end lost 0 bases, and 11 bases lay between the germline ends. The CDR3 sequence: CASSYDVTVSYEQYF. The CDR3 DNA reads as TGTGCCAGCAGTTACGATGTGACAGTCTCCTACGAGCAGTACTTC.

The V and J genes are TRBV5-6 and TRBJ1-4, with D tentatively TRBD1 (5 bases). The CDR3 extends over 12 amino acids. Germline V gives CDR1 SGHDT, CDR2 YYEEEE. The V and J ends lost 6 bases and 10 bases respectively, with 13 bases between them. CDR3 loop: CASTRGGGKLFF. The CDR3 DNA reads TGTGCCAGCACCCGGGGCGGGGGAAAACTGTTTTTT.

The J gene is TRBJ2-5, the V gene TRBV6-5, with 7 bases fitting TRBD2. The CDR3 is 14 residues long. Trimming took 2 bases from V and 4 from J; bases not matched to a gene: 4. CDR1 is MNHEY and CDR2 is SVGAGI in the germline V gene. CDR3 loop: CASSYGGRGETQYF. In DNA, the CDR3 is TGTGCCAGCAGTTACGGCGGGAGAGGAGAGACCCAGTACTTC.

DNA of the CDR3: TGTGCCAGCAGCGTAGGAGTGGCTAGCGGAAACAATGAGCAGTTCTTC. It specifies CASSVGVASGNNEQFF. The chain recombines TRBV9 with TRBJ2-1; 7 nucleotides line up with TRBD2. CDR1 is SGDLS and CDR2 is YYNGEE in the germline V gene. V lost 0 bases, J lost 5 bases, and 8 bases stayed unmatched. This CDR3 is built from 16 residues.